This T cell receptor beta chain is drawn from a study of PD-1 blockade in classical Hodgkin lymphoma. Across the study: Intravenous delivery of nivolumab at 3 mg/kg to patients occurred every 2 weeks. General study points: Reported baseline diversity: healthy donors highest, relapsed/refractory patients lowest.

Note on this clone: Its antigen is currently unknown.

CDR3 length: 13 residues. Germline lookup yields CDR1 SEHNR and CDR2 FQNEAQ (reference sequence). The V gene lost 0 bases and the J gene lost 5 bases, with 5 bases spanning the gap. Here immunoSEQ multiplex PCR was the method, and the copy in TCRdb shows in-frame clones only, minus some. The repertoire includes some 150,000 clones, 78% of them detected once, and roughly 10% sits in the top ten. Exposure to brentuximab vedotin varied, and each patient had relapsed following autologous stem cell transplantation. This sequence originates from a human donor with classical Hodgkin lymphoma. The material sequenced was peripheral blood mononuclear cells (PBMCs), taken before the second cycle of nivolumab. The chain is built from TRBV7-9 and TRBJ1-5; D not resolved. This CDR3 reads CASSLAKDQPQHF. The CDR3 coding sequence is TGTGCCAGCAGCTTAGCCAAGGATCAGCCCCAGCATTTT.